The 19 T cell receptor beta chains given below trace back to one sample, sequenced in a study of T-cell reconstitution after alpha-beta-depleted transplantation in children. Unique molecular identifiers were incorporated during preparation of the TCRbeta library. TCRdb re-derived calls from the PCR reads in MiXCR, one entry per CDR3 protein. The data contain 360,000 or so distinct CDR3 sequences, about 20% of them seen just once; the ten biggest clones take up around 4%. This sample comprised PBMCs from the stem cell graft donor, obtained from the stem cell graft. These receptor sequences come from a human donor who donated a stem cell graft to a child with acute myeloid leukemia.

The chain has TRBV4-1 and TRBJ2-7, with D unresolved. Trimming removed 4 bases at V and 6 bases at J, with 13 bases between. The V gene's germline CDR1 is MGHRA and CDR2 YSYEKL. The CDR3 spans 13 residues. This chain's CDR3 is CASSPQVRVEQYF. The DNA for the CDR3 is TGCGCCAGCAGCCCGCAGGTTAGAGTCGAGCAGTACTTC.

This chain uses TRBV20-1 with TRBJ1-1; unclear D gene. Trimming stripped 0 bases from V and 6 bases from J, with 11 bases between. The CDR3 length is 13 residues. CDR1 is DFQATT and CDR2 is SNEGSKA in the germline V gene (reference sequence). The CDR3 spells CSARDPRGPEAFF. The DNA of the CDR3 is TGCAGTGCTAGAGATCCCCGGGGTCCTGAAGCTTTCTTT.

The V call is TRBV6-1, the J call TRBJ2-7; 10 bases match TRBD2. Trimming cost V 6 bases and J 2 bases; bases outside gene matches: 4. CDR3 length: 14 residues. Looked up from germline, CDR1 is MNHNS and CDR2 is SASEGT. The CDR3: CASRRGLATYEQYF. CDR3 DNA sequence: TGTGCCAGCAGGAGGGGACTAGCGACCTACGAGCAGTACTTC.

This clonotype was counted many times. This chain joins TRBV12-3 or TRBV12-4 and TRBJ1-5; D call uncertain. V lost 6 bases and J 10 bases, leaving 10 bases between the germline ends. The CDR3 loop spans 11 amino acids. CDR3 DNA sequence: TGTGCCAGCAGCCTCCCGGGACCCCAGCATTTT. It specifies CASSLPGPQHF.

J is TRBJ2-7 and V is TRBV7-9; D remains unclear. The CDR3 loop spans 12 amino acids. Germline V gene data show CDR1 as SEHNR and CDR2 as FQNEAQ (reference sequence). V shed 7 bases and J shed 2 bases, with 9 bases lying between them. CDR3 bases: TGTGCCAGCACCCTAGGGCCCTACGAGCAGTACTTC. Translating it yields CASTLGPYEQYF. The full variable domain, in which reference TRBV7-9 and TRBJ2-7 provide the parts outside the CDR3, is DTGVSQNPRHKITKRGQNVTFRCDPISEHNRLYWYRQTLGQGPEFLTYFQNEAQLEKSRLLSDRFSAERPKGSFSTLEIQRTEQGDSAMYLCASTLGPYEQYFGPGTRLTVT.

Only one count was recorded for this clonotype. V and J are TRBV21-1 and TRBJ1-5. TRBV21-1 is marked as a pseudogene. The CDR3 spans 16 residues. The CDR3 here is CASSKEGDYSNQPQHF. CDR3 DNA sequence: TGTGCCAGCAGCAAAGAGGGAGACTATAGCAATCAGCCCCAGCATTTT.

This clonotype appeared many times. This chain links TRBV27 with TRBJ1-1, with 8 nucleotides matching TRBD1. The junction had 7 bases not matched to a gene; V was cut back by 4 bases and J by 3 bases. The CDR3 totals 15 residues. CDR1 and CDR2 from the germline V gene are MNHEY and SMNVEV (reference sequence). As DNA, the CDR3 is TGTGCCAGCAGTTCGCCGCAGACAGGGGACACTGAAGCTTTCTTT. Translated, it gives CASSSPQTGDTEAFF.

This chain uses TRBV6-5 with TRBJ1-6; 8 bases line up with TRBD1. This CDR3 contains 16 residues. Germline lookup yields CDR1 MNHEY and CDR2 SVGAGI. V dropped 2 bases and J dropped 10; count of bases not matched to a gene: 10. CDR3 coding DNA: TGTGCCAGCAGTTACCGACGGGGGACAGGCTGGTCACCCCTCCACTTT. Translating gives CASSYRRGTGWSPLHF.

This clonotype has only a few counts. V is TRBV18 and J is TRBJ2-1; tentative D call: TRBD1 (6 bases). The CDR3 spans 15 residues. Germline values: CDR1 KGHSH, CDR2 LQKENI. With 6 bases removed from V and 3 bases from J, the gap between germline ends came to 15 bases. Here the CDR3 reads CASSPTGFYYNEQFF. The CDR3 bases are TGTGCCAGCTCGCCTACAGGGTTCTACTACAATGAGCAGTTCTTC.

This clonotype was detected ten times or more. J is TRBJ2-3 and V is TRBV7-2; no clear D gene. The germline V gene encodes CDR1 SGHTA and CDR2 FQGNSA. This CDR3 has 15 amino acids. Trimming stripped 1 base from V and 0 bases from J, with 8 bases between. The CDR3 is CASSLGYGSTDTQYF. The CDR3 nucleotides are TGTGCCAGCAGCTTAGGTTATGGGAGCACAGATACGCAGTATTTT.

This clonotype was observed a few times. This chain links TRBV7-9 with TRBJ2-7; D may be TRBD2 (5 bases). Trimming took 6 bases from V and 1 from J, leaving 13 bases between them. Per the germline V gene, CDR1 is SEHNR and CDR2 is FQNEAQ (reference sequence). The CDR3 consists of 14 residues. The CDR3 spells CASREDGGSYEQYF. As DNA, the CDR3 is TGTGCCAGCAGGGAGGACGGAGGTTCCTACGAGCAGTACTTC.

The chain is built from TRBV7-3 and TRBJ2-7, with 9 bases identical to TRBD1. The CDR3 covers 15 residues. Unmatched junction bases numbered 6, after V lost 1 base and J lost 5 bases. Germline V gene sequence: CDR1 SGHTA, CDR2 FQGTGA. The CDR3 loop reads CASSLKGTGRDEQYF. DNA for the CDR3: TGTGCCAGCAGCTTAAAGGGGACAGGGCGGGACGAGCAGTACTTC.

This clonotype was observed at least ten times. This chain connects TRBV20-1 to TRBJ1-2, with 10 bases matching TRBD1. The J segment lost 7 bases and the V segment lost 5 bases, leaving 10 bases of the junction unmatched. Germline-derived CDR1 and CDR2 are DFQATT and SNEGSKA (reference sequence). The CDR3 contains 14 residues. This CDR3 reads CSASRDRGLGGYTF. CDR3 bases: TGCAGTGCTTCCCGGGACAGGGGATTGGGTGGCTACACCTTC.

This clonotype has ten or more counts. The chain carries TRBV6-2 or TRBV6-3 and TRBJ2-7; TRBD1 matches 9 bases. The length of the CDR3 is 14 residues. The germline gives CDR1 MNHEY, CDR2 SVGEGT. V shed 6 bases, J shed 4 bases, and the junction held 7 bases outside the gene matches. DNA of the CDR3: TGTGCCAGCAGGCGAACCGGGACAGGGTACGAGCAGTACTTC. It translates to CASRRTGTGYEQYF.

The chain employs TRBV20-1 and TRBJ1-5; D is ambiguous. With 0 bases removed from V and 0 bases from J, the gap between germline ends came to 6 bases. This CDR3 is built from 14 residues. In germline, CDR1 is DFQATT, CDR2 SNEGSKA (reference sequence). CDR3 sequence reads: CSARDLGSNQPQHF. DNA for the CDR3: TGCAGTGCTAGAGATCTCGGTAGCAATCAGCCCCAGCATTTT.

The sample holds a few counts of this clonotype. This rearrangement joins TRBV25-1 to TRBJ2-7; 9 positions match TRBD2. The CDR3 contains 15 residues. Trimming at V came to 5 bases and at J to 9 bases, leaving 14 bases not matched to a gene. CDR1 and CDR2 (germline): MGHDK, SYGVNS. CDR3 in DNA: TGTGCCAGCAGTTCCAGTAGCGGGAGAGCCCCTCGGCAGTACTTC. It codes for CASSSSSGRAPRQYF.

This clonotype appeared a few times. This sequence joins TRBV20-1 and TRBJ2-1; D is undetermined. The germline gives CDR1 DFQATT, CDR2 SNEGSKA (reference sequence). The CDR3 sequence is 15 residues long. V was clipped by 1 base and J by 3 bases, with 13 bases between them. CDR3: CSARASRSGYNEQFF. CDR3 in DNA: TGCAGTGCTAGAGCTTCTAGGTCGGGCTACAATGAGCAGTTCTTC.

This chain uses TRBV20-1 with TRBJ2-1, with no clear D. This CDR3 contains 10 residues. The germline CDR1 and CDR2 sequences are DFQATT and SNEGSKA (reference sequence). V dropped 3 bases and J dropped 16 bases, with 13 bases sitting between them. CDR3 nucleotides: TGCAGTGCTAGTCTTCAGTCCAGTTTCTTC. Its protein is CSASLQSSFF.

As regards this clonotype: A read error may explain this, as a much larger clone is one base away. This chain links TRBV12-3 or TRBV12-4 with TRBJ2-1; D might be TRBD2 (6 bases). This CDR3 contains 13 residues. The CDR3 bases are TGTGCCGGCAGTTTGCTAGCGAAAAATGAGCAGTTCTTC. Its translation: CAGSLLAKNEQFF.